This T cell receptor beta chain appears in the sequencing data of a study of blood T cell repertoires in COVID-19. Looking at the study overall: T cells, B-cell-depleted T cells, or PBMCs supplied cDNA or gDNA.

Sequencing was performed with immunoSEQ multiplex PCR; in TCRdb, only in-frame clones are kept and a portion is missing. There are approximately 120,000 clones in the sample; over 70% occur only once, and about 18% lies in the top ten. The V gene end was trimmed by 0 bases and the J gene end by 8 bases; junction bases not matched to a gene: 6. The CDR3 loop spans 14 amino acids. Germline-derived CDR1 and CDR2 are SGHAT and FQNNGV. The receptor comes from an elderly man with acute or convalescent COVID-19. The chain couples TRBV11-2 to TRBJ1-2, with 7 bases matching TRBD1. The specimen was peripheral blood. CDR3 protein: CASSLDAGGSGYTF. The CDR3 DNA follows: TGTGCCAGCAGCTTAGATGCAGGGGGATCGGGCTACACCTTC.